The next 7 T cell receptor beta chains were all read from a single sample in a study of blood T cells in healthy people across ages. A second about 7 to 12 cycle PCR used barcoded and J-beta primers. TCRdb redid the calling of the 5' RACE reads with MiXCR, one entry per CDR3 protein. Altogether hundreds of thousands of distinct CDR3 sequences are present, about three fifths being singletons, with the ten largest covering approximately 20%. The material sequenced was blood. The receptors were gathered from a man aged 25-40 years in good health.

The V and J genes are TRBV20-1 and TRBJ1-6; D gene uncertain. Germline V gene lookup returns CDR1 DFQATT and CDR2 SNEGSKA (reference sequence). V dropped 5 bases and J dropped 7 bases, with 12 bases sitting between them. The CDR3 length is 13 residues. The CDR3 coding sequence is TGCAGTGCTCGGACGGAGACAAATTCACCCCTCCACTTT. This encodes CSARTETNSPLHF.

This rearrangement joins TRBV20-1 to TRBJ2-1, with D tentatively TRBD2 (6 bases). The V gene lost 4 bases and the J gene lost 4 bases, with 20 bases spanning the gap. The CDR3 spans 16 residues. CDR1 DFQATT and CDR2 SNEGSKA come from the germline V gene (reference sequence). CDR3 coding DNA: TGCAGTGCTACGACGGTCACGGGAGCCCTTTACAATGAGCAGTTCTTC. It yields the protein CSATTVTGALYNEQFF.

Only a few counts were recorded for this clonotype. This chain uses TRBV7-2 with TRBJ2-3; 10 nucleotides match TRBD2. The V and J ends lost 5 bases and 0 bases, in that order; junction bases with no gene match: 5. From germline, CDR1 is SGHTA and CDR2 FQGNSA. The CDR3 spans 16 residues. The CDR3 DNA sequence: TGTGCCAGCAGCCGCCGACTAGCGGGTAGCACAGATACGCAGTATTTT. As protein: CASSRRLAGSTDTQYF.

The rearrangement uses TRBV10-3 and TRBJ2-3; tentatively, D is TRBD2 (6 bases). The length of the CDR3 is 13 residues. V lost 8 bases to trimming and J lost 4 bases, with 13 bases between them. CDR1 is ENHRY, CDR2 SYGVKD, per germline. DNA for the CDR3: TGTGCCATCCCCTCGGGGGTCCCAGATACGCAGTATTTT. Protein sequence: CAIPSGVPDTQYF.

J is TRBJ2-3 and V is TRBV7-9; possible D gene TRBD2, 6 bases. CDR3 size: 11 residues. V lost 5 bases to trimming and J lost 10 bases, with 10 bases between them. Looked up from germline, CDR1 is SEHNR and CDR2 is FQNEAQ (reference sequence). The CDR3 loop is CASSISGAQYF. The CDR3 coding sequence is TGTGCCAGCAGCATTAGCGGCGCGCAGTATTTT.

CDR3 sequence reads: CSARAPPDSGYYGYTF. The CDR3 DNA sequence: TGCAGTGCTAGAGCCCCCCCGGACAGTGGATACTATGGCTACACCTTC. The chain recombines TRBV20-1 with TRBJ1-2; maybe TRBD1 (6 bases). Trimming removed 1 base at V and 3 bases at J, with 18 bases between. The CDR3 is 16 residues long. CDR1 DFQATT and CDR2 SNEGSKA come from the germline V gene (reference sequence).

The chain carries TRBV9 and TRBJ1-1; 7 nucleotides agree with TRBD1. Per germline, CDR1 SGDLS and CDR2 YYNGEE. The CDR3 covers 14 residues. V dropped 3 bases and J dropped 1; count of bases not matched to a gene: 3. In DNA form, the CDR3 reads TGTGCCAGCAGCGATGACAGGGAGAACACTGAAGCTTTCTTT. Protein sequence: CASSDDRENTEAFF.